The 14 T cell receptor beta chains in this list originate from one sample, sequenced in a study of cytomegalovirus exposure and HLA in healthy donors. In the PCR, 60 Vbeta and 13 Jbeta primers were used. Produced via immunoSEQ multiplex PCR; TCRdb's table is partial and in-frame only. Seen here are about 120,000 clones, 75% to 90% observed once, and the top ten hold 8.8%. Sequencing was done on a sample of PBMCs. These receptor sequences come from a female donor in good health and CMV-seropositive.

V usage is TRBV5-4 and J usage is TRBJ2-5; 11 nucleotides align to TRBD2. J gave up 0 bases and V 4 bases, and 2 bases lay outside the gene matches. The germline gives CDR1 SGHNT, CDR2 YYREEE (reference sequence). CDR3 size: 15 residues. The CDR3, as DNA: TGTGCCAGCAGCCAGACTAGCGGGGACCAAGAGACCCAGTACTTC. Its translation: CASSQTSGDQETQYF.

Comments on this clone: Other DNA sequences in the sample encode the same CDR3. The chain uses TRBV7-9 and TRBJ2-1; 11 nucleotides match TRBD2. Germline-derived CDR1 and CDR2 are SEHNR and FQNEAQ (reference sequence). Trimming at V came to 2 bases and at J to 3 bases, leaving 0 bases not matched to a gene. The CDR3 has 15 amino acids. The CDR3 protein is CASSLTSGGYNEQFF. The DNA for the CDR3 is TGTGCCAGCAGCTTAACTAGCGGGGGCTACAATGAGCAGTTCTTC.

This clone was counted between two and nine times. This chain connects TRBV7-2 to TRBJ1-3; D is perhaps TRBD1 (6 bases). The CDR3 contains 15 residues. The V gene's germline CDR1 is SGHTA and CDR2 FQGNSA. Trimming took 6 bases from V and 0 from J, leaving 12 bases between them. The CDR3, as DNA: TGTGCCAGCAGAAGGGACACTAACTCTGGAAACACCATATATTTT. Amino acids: CASRRDTNSGNTIYF. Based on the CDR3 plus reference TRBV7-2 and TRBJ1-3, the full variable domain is GAGVSQSPSNKVTEKGKDVELRCDPISGHTALYWYRQSLGQGLEFLIYFQGNSAPDKSGLPSDRFSAERTGGSVSTLTIQRTQQEDSAVYLCASRRDTNSGNTIYFGEGSWLTVV.

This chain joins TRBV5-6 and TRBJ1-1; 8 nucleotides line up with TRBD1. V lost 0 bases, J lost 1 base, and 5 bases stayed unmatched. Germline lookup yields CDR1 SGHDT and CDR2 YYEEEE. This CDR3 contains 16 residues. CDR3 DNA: TGTGCCAGCAGCTTGGCATTCGGGACAGGGAACACTGAAGCTTTCTTT. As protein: CASSLAFGTGNTEAFF.

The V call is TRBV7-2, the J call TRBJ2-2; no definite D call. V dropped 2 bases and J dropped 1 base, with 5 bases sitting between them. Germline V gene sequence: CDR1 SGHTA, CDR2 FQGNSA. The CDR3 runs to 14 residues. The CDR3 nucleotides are TGTGCCAGCAGCTTAATCCGGAACACCGGGGAGCTGTTTTTT. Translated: CASSLIRNTGELFF.

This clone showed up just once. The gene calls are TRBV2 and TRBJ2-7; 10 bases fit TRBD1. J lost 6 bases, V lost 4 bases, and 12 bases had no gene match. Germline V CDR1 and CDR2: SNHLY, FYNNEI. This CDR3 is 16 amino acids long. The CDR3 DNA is TGTGCCAGCAGTGGTTCCGGGACAGGGGTCTGGGGCGAGCAGTACTTC. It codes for CASSGSGTGVWGEQYF.

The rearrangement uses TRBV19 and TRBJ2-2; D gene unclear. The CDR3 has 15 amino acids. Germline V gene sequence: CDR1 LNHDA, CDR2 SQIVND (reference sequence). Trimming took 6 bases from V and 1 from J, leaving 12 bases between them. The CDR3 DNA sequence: TGTGCCAGTAGGAGCCTCGAGGTGAACACCGGGGAGCTGTTTTTT. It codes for CASRSLEVNTGELFF.

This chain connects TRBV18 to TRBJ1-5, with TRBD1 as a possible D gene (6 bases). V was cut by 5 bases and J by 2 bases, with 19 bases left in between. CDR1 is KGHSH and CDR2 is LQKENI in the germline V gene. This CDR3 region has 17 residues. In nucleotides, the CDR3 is TGTGCCAGCTCAACATCTCAGGGGTCCAGCGGCAATCAGCCCCAGCATTTT. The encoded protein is CASSTSQGSSGNQPQHF.

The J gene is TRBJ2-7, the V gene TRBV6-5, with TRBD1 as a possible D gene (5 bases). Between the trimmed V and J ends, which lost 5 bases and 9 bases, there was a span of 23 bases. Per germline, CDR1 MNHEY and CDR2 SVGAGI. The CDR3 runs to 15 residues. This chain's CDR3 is CASSPLGQYHTPQYF. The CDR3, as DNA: TGTGCCAGCAGTCCCCTGGGGCAGTACCATACCCCGCAGTACTTC.

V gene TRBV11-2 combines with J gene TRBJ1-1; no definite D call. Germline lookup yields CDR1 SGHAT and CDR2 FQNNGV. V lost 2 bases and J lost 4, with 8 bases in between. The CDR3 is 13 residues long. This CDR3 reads CASSLSSATEAFF. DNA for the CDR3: TGTGCCAGCAGCTTATCGAGTGCCACTGAAGCTTTCTTT. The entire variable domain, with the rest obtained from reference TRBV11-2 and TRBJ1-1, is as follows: EAGVAQSPRYKIIEKRQSVAFWCNPISGHATLYWYQQILGQGPKLLIQFQNNGVVDDSQLPKDRFSAERLKGVDSTLKIQPAKLEDSAVYLCASSLSSATEAFFGQGTRLTVV.

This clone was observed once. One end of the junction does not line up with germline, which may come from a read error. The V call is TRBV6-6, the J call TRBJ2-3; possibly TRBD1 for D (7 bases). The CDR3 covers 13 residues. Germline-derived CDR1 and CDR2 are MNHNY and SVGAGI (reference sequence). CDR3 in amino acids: CASNSPSVEGAIF. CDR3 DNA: TGTGCCAGCAACTCCCCGTCGGTGGAGGGGGCGATTTTT.

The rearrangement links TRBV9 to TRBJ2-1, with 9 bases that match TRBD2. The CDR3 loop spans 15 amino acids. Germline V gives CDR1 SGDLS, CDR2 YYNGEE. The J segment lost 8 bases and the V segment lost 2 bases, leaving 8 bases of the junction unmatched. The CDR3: CASSVGWASGDEQFF. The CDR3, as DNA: TGTGCCAGCAGCGTCGGGTGGGCTAGCGGGGATGAGCAGTTCTTC.

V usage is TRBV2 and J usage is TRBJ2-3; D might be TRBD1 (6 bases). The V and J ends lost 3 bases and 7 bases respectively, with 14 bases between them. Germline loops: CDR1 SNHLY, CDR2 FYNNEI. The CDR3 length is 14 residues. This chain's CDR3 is CASSERTDVNTQYF. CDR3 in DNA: TGTGCCAGCAGTGAGCGGACAGATGTGAATACGCAGTATTTT.

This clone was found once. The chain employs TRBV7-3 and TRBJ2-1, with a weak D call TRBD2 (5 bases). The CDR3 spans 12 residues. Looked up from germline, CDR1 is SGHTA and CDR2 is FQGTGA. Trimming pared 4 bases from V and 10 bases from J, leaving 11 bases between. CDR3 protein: CASSSFSGEQFF. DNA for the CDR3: TGTGCCAGCAGCTCGTTCTCGGGAGAGCAGTTCTTC.